Here is one T cell receptor (beta chain) with its context. In the authors' workflow: Cell counts per sample came from amplifying reference gene primers. Here immunoSEQ multiplex PCR was the method, and the copy in TCRdb shows in-frame clones only, minus some. V, J and clone size are those of that table, while D and trimming were read from the DNA. The sample records 55,000 to 80,000 clones, over 65% being singletons. The CDR3 has 14 amino acids. With 7 bases removed from V and 6 bases from J, the gap between germline ends came to 18 bases. The germline V gene encodes CDR1 MGHDK and CDR2 SYGVNS. The sample is drawn from a study of blood T cell repertoires in COVID-19. Study summary: COVID-19 samples from acute and convalescent phases originated in the United States, Italy and Spain. PBMCs, B-cell-depleted T cells, or T cells were the source of the cDNA or gDNA that made up the material.

What was sequenced was peripheral blood. This receptor was identified in an elderly woman with acute or convalescent COVID-19. V is TRBV25-1 and J is TRBJ1-1; D is ambiguous. The CDR3 is CASTPDLVVAEAFF. The CDR3 nucleotides read TGTGCCAGCACCCCCGACCTAGTTGTAGCTGAAGCTTTCTTT.